This T cell receptor beta chain was captured in a study of blood T cell repertoires in COVID-19. The overall study: The origin of the acute and convalescent COVID-19 samples was the United States, Italy and Spain. Nucleic acid was either cDNA or gDNA, and it came from T cells, B-cell-depleted T cells, or PBMCs.

As originally analysed: For nucleated cells, counts were estimated from reference gene primer amplification. TCRdb's table, derived via immunoSEQ multiplex PCR, lists solely in-frame clones and lacks some. The V and J calls and the clone size are those of that table, but D and trimming were determined from the DNA. The sample shows 95,000 to 100,000 clones, around 94% of them seen only once. The sequenced material came from peripheral blood. The receptor's source is a man aged 45-65 years with active COVID-19.

The CDR3 reads CASRRSSGRQPQHF. The CDR3 nucleotides read TGTGCCAGCAGGCGTAGCAGTGGCCGTCAGCCCCAGCATTTT. The genes are TRBV6-5 and TRBJ1-5; D unclear. Germline CDR1 and CDR2: MNHEY and SVGAGI. Trimming removed 6 bases from V and 6 bases from J, with 15 bases in between. The CDR3 is made up of 14 amino acids.